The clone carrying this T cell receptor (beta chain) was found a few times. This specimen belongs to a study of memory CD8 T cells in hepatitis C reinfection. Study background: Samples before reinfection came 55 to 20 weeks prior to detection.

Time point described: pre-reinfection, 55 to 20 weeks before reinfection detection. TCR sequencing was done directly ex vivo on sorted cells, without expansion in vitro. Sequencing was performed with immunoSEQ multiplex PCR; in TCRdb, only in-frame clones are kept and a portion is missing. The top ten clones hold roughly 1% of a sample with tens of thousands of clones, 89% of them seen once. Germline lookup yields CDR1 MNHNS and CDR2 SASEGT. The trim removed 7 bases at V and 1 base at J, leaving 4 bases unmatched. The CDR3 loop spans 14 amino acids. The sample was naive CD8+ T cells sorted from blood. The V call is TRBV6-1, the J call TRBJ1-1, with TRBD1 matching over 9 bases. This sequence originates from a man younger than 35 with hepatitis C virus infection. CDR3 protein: CASTGTGWNTEAFF. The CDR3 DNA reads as TGTGCCAGCACCGGGACAGGGTGGAACACTGAAGCTTTCTTT.